This is a list of T cell receptor beta chains from one sample in a study of radiotherapy plus CTLA-4 blockade in lung cancer. This table comes from immunoSEQ multiplex PCR, and its TCRdb copy is limited to in-frame clones, with some not included. The sample lists 9,500 to 15,000 clones; under 90% were seen once. Sequenced here: peripheral blood, sampled from a patient treated with radiotherapy plus ipilimumab. The receptor source for this set is a human donor with non-small cell lung cancer that progressed on radiotherapy plus ipilimumab. CDR3s include the opening cysteine and the closing phenylalanine or tryptophan. D genes are given only for firm matches. Only part of the rows carry a size: once, few, many, or a class if the clone is expanded.

clone_size	d_call	v_call	j_call	cdr3_aa	cdr3_nt
-	-	TRBV11-1	TRBJ2-2	CASSRRGFGSNTGELFF	TGTGCCAGTTCTAGGAGAGGGTTTGGCAGCAACACCGGGGAGCTGTTTTTT
-	-	TRBV10-1	TRBJ2-3	CASSESTGTDTQYF	TGCGCCAGCAGTGAGTCGACAGGCACAGATACGCAGTATTTT
-	-	TRBV4-2	TRBJ2-3	CASSQERLATDTQYF	TGTGCCAGCAGCCAAGAGAGGCTAGCTACAGATACGCAGTATTTT
-	-	TRBV19	TRBJ1-1	CASSNQGNTEAFF	TGTGCCAGTAGCAATCAGGGGAACACTGAAGCTTTCTTT
-	-	TRBV2	TRBJ1-1	CASSAEKEAFF	TGTGCCAGCAGTGCTGAGAAGGAAGCTTTCTTT
-	TRBD1	TRBV6-1	TRBJ1-2	CASLPGTGNGYTF	TGTGCCAGCCTCCCTGGGACAGGGAATGGCTACACCTTC
-	TRBD2	TRBV7-2	TRBJ2-5	CASSLWGGGQETQYF	TGTGCCAGCAGCTTATGGGGCGGGGGGCAAGAGACCCAGTACTTC
-	-	TRBV25-1	TRBJ1-2	CASRKGFYGYTF	TGTGCCAGCAGGAAGGGGTTCTATGGCTACACCTTC
-	-	TRBV4-2	TRBJ1-1	CASSQNFDTEAFF	TGTGCCAGCAGCCAAAACTTCGATACTGAAGCTTTCTTT
-	-	TRBV19	TRBJ1-1	CASSIDRDTEAFF	TGTGCCAGTAGTATAGATAGGGACACTGAAGCTTTCTTT
-	-	TRBV19	TRBJ2-7	CASPPWRPHYEQYF	TGTGCCAGCCCACCCTGGCGGCCGCACTACGAGCAGTACTTC
-	TRBD2	TRBV2	TRBJ2-7	CASSPGLGSYEQYF	TGTGCCAGCAGTCCGGGACTAGGGAGCTACGAGCAGTACTTC
-	-	TRBV6-1	TRBJ1-1	CASSETPASAFF	TGTGCCAGCAGTGAGACCCCGGCATCAGCTTTCTTT
-	TRBD1	TRBV15	TRBJ2-4	CATSKRQGAVTKDRNIQYF	TGTGCCACCAGCAAACGACAGGGAGCCGTAACCAAGGACCGTAACATTCAGTACTTC
few	TRBD2	TRBV19	TRBJ2-1	CASSIGPSGVYNEQFF	TGTGCCAGTAGTATAGGGCCTAGCGGGGTCTACAATGAGCAGTTCTTC
-	-	TRBV15	TRBJ1-1	CATSRETSRVTEAFF	TGTGCCACCAGCAGAGAAACTTCACGTGTTACCGAAGCTTTCTTT
-	-	TRBV10-3	TRBJ1-2	CATRRGGNYGYTF	TGTGCCACCCGGCGGGGAGGTAACTATGGCTACACCTTC
few	-	TRBV4-3	TRBJ2-3	CASSQDTTGTQYF	TGCGCCAGCAGCCAAGACACTACTGGTACGCAGTATTTT
-	-	TRBV11-2	TRBJ1-1	CASSWRGLNTEAFF	TGTGCCAGCAGCTGGAGGGGACTGAACACTGAAGCTTTCTTT
-	TRBD1	TRBV12-5	TRBJ1-5	CASGFTPGQKLGNQPQHF	TGTGCTAGTGGTTTTACCCCGGGACAGAAATTGGGCAATCAGCCCCAGCATTTT
-	TRBD1	TRBV7-9	TRBJ2-3	CASSIGTADTQYF	TGTGCCAGCAGCATCGGGACAGCAGATACGCAGTATTTT
-	-	TRBV9	TRBJ2-3	CASSAEGDLLTDTQYF	TGTGCCAGCAGCGCGGAGGGGGACTTGCTGACAGATACGCAGTATTTT
-	-	TRBV6-1	TRBJ1-2	CASSAEIYGYTF	TGTGCCAGCAGTGCTGAGATCTATGGCTACACCTTC
-	-	TRBV7-9	TRBJ2-2	CASGQNTGELFF	TGTGCCAGCGGACAGAACACCGGGGAGCTGTTTTTT
once	-	TRBV9	TRBJ1-1	CASSVAPQGYTEAFF	TGTGCCAGCAGCGTAGCTCCCCAGGGATACACTGAAGCTTTCTTT
-	-	TRBV11-2	TRBJ2-1	CASSLGGTVNEQFF	TGTGCCAGCAGCTTAGGGGGGACTGTAAATGAGCAGTTCTTC
-	-	TRBV19	TRBJ1-1	CASSIQVGGTEAFF	TGTGCCAGTAGTATTCAGGTGGGAGGCACTGAAGCTTTCTTT
-	-	TRBV27	TRBJ2-5	CASSTRTAQETQYF	TGTGCCAGCAGTACCCGGACAGCCCAAGAGACCCAGTACTTC
medium-sized	-	TRBV6-6	TRBJ1-1	CASKSGWGARNTEAFF	TGTGCCAGCAAAAGTGGTTGGGGCGCGAGGAACACTGAAGCTTTCTTT
-	-	TRBV19	TRBJ2-3	CASSVSGRQGSDTQYF	TGTGCCAGTAGTGTGTCTGGGCGGCAGGGATCAGATACGCAGTATTTT
-	TRBD2	TRBV5-4	TRBJ2-7	CASSLDHGGAYEQYF	TGTGCCAGCAGCTTGGATCACGGGGGGGCCTACGAGCAGTACTTC
-	TRBD1	TRBV5-6	TRBJ2-3	CASSLGPATGADTQYF	TGTGCCAGCAGCTTGGGGCCGGCGACAGGGGCAGATACGCAGTATTTT
-	-	TRBV7-9	TRBJ1-5	CASSLVLGINQPQHF	TGTGCCAGCAGCTTAGTGTTAGGCATCAATCAGCCCCAGCATTTT
-	-	TRBV5-5	TRBJ2-7	CASSAIQGLEQYF	TGTGCCAGCAGCGCAATACAGGGTCTCGAGCAGTACTTC
-	TRBD2	TRBV9	TRBJ2-5	CASSVSGLAGGQETQYF	TGTGCCAGCAGCGTCTCCGGACTAGCGGGGGGGCAAGAGACCCAGTACTTC
-	TRBD1	TRBV5-1	TRBJ2-7	CASSLGPAGQGAYEQYF	TGCGCCAGCAGCTTGGGACCTGCGGGACAGGGGGCCTACGAGCAGTACTTC
few	-	TRBV7-2	TRBJ2-1	CASSLTVTVSNEQFF	TGTGCCAGCAGCTTAACGGTTACAGTAAGCAATGAGCAGTTCTTC
-	-	TRBV5-4	TRBJ1-1	CASTVGTLNTEAFF	TGTGCCAGCACTGTGGGGACCCTGAACACTGAAGCTTTCTTT
-	-	TRBV6-5	TRBJ1-2	CASIDPPGRTYGYTF	TGTGCCAGCATCGACCCCCCTGGACGAACATATGGCTACACCTTC
-	TRBD2	TRBV5-4	TRBJ2-5	CASSGVAGGQETQYF	TGTGCCAGCAGTGGGGTAGCGGGGGGACAAGAGACCCAGTACTTC